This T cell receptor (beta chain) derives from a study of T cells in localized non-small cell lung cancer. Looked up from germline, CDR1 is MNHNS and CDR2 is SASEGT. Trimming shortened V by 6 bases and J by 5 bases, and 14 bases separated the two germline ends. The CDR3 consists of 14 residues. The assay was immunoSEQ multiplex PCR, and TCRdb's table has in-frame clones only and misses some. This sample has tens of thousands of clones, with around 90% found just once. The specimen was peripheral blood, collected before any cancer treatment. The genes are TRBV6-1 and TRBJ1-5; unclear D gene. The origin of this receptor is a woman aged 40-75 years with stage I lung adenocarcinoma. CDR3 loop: CASSDGRFYQPQHF. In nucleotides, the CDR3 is TGTGCCAGCAGCGACGGACGGTTTTATCAGCCCCAGCATTTT.